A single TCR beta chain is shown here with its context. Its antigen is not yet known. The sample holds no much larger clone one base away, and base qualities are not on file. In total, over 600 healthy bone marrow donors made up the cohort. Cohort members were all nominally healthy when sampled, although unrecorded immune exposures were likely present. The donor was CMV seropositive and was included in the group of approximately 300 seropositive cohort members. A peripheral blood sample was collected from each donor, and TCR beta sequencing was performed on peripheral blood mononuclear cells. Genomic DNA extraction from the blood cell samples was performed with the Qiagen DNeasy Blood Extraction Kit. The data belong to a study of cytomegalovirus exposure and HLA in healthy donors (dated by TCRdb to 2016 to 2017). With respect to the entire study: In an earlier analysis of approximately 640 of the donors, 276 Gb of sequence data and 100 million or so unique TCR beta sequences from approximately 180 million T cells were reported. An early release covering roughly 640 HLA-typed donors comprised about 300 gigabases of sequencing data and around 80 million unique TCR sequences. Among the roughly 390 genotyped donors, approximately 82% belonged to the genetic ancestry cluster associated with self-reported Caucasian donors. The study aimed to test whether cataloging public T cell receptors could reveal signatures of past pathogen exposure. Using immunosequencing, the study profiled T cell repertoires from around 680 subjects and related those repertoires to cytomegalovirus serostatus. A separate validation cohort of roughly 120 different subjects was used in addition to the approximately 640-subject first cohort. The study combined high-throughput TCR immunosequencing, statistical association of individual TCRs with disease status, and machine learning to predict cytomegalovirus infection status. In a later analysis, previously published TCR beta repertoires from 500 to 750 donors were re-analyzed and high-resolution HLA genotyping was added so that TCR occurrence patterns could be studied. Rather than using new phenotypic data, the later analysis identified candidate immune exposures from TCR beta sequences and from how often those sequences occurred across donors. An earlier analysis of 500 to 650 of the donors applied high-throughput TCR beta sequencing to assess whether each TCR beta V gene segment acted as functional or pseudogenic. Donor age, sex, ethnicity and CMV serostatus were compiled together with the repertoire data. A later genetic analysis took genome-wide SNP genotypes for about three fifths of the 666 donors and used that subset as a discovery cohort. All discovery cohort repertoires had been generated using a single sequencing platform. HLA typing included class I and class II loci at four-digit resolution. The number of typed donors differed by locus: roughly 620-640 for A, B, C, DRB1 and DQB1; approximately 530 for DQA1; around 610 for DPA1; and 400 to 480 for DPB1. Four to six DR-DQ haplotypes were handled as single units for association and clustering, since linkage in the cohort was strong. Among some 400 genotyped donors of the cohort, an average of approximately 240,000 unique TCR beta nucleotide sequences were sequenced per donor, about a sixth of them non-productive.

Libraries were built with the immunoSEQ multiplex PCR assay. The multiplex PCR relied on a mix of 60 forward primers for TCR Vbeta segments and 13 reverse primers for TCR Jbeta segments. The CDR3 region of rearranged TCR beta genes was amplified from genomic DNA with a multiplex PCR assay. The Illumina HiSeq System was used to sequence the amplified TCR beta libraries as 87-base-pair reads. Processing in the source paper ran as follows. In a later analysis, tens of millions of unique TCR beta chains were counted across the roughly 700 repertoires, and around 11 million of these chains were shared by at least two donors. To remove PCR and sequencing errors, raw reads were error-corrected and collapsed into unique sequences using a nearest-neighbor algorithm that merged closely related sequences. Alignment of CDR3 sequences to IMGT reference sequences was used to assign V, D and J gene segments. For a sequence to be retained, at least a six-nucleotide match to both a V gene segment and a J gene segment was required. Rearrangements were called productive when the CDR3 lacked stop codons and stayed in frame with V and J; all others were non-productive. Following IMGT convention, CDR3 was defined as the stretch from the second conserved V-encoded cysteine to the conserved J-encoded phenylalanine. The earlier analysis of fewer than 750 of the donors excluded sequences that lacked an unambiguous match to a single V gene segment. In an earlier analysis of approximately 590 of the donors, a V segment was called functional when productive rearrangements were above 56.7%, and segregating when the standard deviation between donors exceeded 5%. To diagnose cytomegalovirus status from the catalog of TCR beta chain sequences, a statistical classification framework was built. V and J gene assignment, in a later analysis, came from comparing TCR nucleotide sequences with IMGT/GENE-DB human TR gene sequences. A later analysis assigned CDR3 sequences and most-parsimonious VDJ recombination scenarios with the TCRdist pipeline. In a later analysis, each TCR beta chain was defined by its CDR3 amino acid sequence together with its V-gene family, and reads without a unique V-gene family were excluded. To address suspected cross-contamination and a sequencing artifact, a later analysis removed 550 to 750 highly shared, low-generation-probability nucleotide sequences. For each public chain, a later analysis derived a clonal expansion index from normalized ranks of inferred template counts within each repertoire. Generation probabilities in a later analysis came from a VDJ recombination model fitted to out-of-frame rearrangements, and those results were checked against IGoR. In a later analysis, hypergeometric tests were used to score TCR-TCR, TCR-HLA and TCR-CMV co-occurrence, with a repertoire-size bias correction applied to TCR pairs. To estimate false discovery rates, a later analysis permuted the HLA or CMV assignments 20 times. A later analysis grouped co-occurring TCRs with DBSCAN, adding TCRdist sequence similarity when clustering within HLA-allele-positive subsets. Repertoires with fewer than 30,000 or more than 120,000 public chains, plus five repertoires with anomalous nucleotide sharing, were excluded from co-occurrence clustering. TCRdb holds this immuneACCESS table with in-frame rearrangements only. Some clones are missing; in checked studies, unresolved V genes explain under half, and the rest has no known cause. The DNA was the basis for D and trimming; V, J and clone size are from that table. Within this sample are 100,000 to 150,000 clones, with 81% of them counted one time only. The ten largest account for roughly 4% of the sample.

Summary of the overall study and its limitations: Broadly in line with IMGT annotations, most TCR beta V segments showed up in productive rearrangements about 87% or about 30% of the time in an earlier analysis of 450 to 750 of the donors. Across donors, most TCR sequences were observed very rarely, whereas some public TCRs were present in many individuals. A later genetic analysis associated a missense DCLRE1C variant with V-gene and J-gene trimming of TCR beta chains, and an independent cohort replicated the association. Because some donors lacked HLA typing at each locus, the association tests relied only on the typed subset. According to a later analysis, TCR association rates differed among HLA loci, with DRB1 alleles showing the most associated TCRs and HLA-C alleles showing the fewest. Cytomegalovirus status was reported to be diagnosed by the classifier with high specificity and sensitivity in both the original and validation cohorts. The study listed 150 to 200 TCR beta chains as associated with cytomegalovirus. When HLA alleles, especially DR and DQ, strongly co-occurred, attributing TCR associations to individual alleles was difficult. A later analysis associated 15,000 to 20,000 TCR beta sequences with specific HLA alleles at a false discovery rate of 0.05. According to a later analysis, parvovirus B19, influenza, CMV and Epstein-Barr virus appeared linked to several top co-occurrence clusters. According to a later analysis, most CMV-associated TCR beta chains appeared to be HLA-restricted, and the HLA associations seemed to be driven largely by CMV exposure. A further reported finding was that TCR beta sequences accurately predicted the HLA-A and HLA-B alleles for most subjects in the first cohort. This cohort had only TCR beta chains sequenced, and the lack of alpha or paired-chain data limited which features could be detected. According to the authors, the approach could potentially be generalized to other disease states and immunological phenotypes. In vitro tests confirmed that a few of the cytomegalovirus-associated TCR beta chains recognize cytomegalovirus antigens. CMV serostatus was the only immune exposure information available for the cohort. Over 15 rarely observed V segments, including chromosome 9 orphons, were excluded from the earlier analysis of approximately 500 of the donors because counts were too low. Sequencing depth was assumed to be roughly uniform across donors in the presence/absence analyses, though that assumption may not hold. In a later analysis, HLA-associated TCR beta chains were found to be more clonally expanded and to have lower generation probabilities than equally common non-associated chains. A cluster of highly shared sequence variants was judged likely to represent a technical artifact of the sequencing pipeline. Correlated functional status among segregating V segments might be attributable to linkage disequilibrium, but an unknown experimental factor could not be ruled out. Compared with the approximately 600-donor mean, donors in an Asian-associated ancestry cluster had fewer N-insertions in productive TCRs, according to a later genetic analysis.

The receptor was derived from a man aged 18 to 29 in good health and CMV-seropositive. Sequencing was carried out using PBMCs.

The CDR3 amino acid sequence is: CASSGIKGRNSPLHF. In nucleotide form, the sequence is TGTGCCAGCAGTGGAATCAAGGGGCGTAATTCACCCCTCCACTTT. The chain is made from TRBV2 and TRBJ1-6; 5 matching bases give a weak D call of TRBD1. Between the V and J ends, shortened by 4 bases and 6 bases respectively, the junction contains 13 bases. The CDR3, cysteine through phenylalanine, is 15 amino acids long. The kept DNA is CDR3 alone, 45 bases in frame from the first base. From the germline V gene, CDR1 is SNHLY and CDR2 is FYNNEI.